A single TCR beta chain is shown here with its context. Generated by immunoSEQ multiplex PCR, the TCRdb table keeps only in-frame clones and is missing some. The sample has about 190,000 clones, 70% to 85% seen once; the top ten hold under 5.5%. This record comes from a study of blood T cell repertoires in COVID-19. The ends were cut back, 4 bases at V and 5 bases at J, with 18 bases in the middle. Germline values: CDR1 SGHRS, CDR2 YFSETQ. The CDR3 is made up of 15 amino acids. V gene TRBV5-1 combines with J gene TRBJ2-5, with TRBD2 as a possible D gene (6 bases). The sample taken for sequencing was peripheral blood. The TCR comes from a woman aged 25 to 39 with acute or convalescent COVID-19. CDR3 protein: CASSPIARLGETQYF. The CDR3 bases are TGCGCCAGCAGCCCAATCGCTCGACTAGGCGAGACCCAGTACTTC.